This T cell receptor (beta chain) was recorded in a study of immune cell composition in non-small cell lung cancer. Study overall: Tumours were mainly lung adenocarcinoma or squamous cell carcinoma. General study findings and limits: It was not proven that tumour-reactive clones equal dominant tumour-associated clones. Top 10 clone scores and clonality were higher in squamous than adenocarcinoma. Tumour-associated clones >0.5% occurred in under 35% of adenocarcinomas, 75% of squamous.

On this clone itself: No antigen is known for it.

The CDR3 spans 14 residues. V was pared by 3 bases and J by 4 bases, with 10 bases between. From germline, CDR1 is SEHNR and CDR2 FQNEAQ (reference sequence). Generated by immunoSEQ multiplex PCR, the TCRdb table keeps only in-frame clones and is missing some. The sample records 5,500 to 7,500 clones, roughly 70% being singletons. The rearrangement uses TRBV7-9 and TRBJ1-5; D is unresolved. This sequence originates from a human donor with non-small cell lung cancer. Sequenced sample: lung tumor tissue. CDR3 amino acids: CASSLYSGNQPQHF. In DNA, the CDR3 is TGTGCCAGCAGCTTGTACTCGGGGAATCAGCCCCAGCATTTT.